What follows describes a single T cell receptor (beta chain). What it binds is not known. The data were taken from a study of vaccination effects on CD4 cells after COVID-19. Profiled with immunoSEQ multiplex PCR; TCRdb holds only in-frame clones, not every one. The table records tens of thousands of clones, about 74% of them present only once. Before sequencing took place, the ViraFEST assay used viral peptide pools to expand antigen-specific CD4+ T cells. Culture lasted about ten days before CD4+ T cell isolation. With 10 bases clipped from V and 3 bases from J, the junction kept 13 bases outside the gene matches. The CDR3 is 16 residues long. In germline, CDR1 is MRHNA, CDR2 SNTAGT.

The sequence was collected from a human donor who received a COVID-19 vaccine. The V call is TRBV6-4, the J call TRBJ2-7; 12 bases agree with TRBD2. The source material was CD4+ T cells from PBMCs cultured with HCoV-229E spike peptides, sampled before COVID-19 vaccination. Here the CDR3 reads CATQDALAGGDYEQYV. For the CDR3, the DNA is TGTGCCACCCAAGACGCACTAGCGGGGGGCGACTACGAGCAGTACGTC.